This TCR beta chain was observed in a study of shared clonotypes between healthy human individuals. Study-wide points: A handful of donors held around 5% of naive CD4 clonotypes in common.

About this clone: Antigen unknown.

The protocol was immunoSEQ multiplex PCR, while the TCRdb copy is restricted to in-frame clones and leaves out a portion. The sample lists under 2.5 million clones, less than 95% occurring once. The CDR3 has 10 amino acids. Trimming took off 6 bases at V and 8 bases at J, with 7 bases between the two ends. Germline values: CDR1 MNHEY, CDR2 SVGAGI. The V call is TRBV6-5, the J call TRBJ1-1; D ambiguous. Source material: naive CD4+ T cells from PBMCs. Subset noted: CD45RA+ positively selected. This receptor was identified in a man aged 18 to 30 in good health. Some clones in this sample may be carry-over from other donors' samples. CDR3 residues: CASSRGEAFF. In DNA form, the CDR3 reads TGTGCCAGCAGCCGCGGGGAAGCTTTCTTT.